Each of the 14 T cell receptor beta chains below was sequenced from the same sample in a study of shared clonotypes between healthy human individuals. Naive CD8 cells lacked CD45RO and underwent positive selection for CCR7, leaving out terminally differentiated effector memory CD45RA+ cells. The assay was immunoSEQ multiplex PCR, and TCRdb's table has in-frame clones only and misses some. There are 600,000 or so clones in the sample; nearly 98% occur only once, and 0.25% to 0.35% lies in the top ten. The specimen was naive CD8+ T cells sorted from blood. Every receptor here comes from a man aged 25-40 years in good health.

This chain uses TRBV4-1 with TRBJ1-1; perhaps TRBD1 as D (6 bases). This CDR3 is built from 14 residues. Deletions cut 1 base from V and 7 bases from J, with 13 bases between. Germline CDR1 MGHRA, CDR2 YSYEKL. The CDR3 bases are TGCGCCAGCAGCCAAGGTCAGGGGACCGGTGAAGCTTTCTTT. Encoded protein: CASSQGQGTGEAFF.

The chain combines TRBV14 with TRBJ2-7; 8 bases align to TRBD2. This CDR3 is built from 15 residues. Germline V gene sequence: CDR1 SGHDN, CDR2 FVKESK. Losses at the gene ends were 1 base for V and 3 bases for J; bases not matched to a gene: 5. The CDR3 loop is CASSQGHGGGYEQYF. For the CDR3, the DNA is TGTGCCAGCAGCCAAGGTCACGGGGGGGGCTACGAGCAGTACTTC.

The chain uses TRBV19 and TRBJ2-1, with 8 nucleotides matching TRBD2. The CDR3 length is 15 residues. Per the germline V gene, CDR1 is LNHDA and CDR2 is SQIVND (reference sequence). V shed 6 bases, J shed 5 bases, and the junction held 9 bases outside the gene matches. The CDR3 DNA sequence: TGTGCCAGTAGAAATCCGGGACTAGGGAACAATGAGCAGTTCTTC. This translates into CASRNPGLGNNEQFF.

The chain has TRBV19 and TRBJ2-5; no reliable D call. The CDR3 loop spans 15 amino acids. The germline CDR1 and CDR2 sequences are LNHDA and SQIVND (reference sequence). V shed 8 bases and J shed 5 bases, with 21 bases lying between them. Here the CDR3 reads CASRAGPMNGETQYF. CDR3 nucleotides: TGTGCCAGTCGTGCCGGGCCAATGAATGGGGAGACCCAGTACTTC.

The CDR3 here is CASSLSRGLNTEAFF. The CDR3 coding sequence is TGTGCCAGCAGTTTATCTCGGGGTTTGAACACTGAAGCTTTCTTT. This sequence joins TRBV27 and TRBJ1-1; D gene uncertain. Germline CDR1 MNHEY, CDR2 SMNVEV (reference sequence). Trimming left V 0 bases short and J 0 bases short, with 8 bases between. The CDR3 has 15 residues.

J is TRBJ2-3 and V is TRBV6-1; a weak D match, TRBD1 (5 bases). V was cut by 2 bases and J by 3 bases, with 15 bases left in between. The CDR3 spans 16 residues. CDR1 MNHNS and CDR2 SASEGT come from the germline V gene. The CDR3 is CASSEPLWGKTDTQYF. CDR3 DNA sequence: TGTGCCAGCAGTGAACCCTTGTGGGGCAAGACAGATACGCAGTATTTT.

The chain has TRBV28 and TRBJ1-5; D is uncertain. V lost 5 bases, J lost 1 base, and 9 bases lay in between. CDR3 length equals 14 residues. CDR1 is MDHEN and CDR2 is SYDVKM in the germline V gene. The CDR3 spells CASSSSGSNQPQHF. The CDR3 bases are TGTGCCAGCAGTAGCAGCGGGAGCAATCAGCCCCAGCATTTT.

J is TRBJ2-7 and V is TRBV4-1; no reliable D call. Trimming took off 2 bases at V and 2 bases at J, with 7 bases between the two ends. The germline V gene has CDR1 MGHRA and CDR2 YSYEKL. This CDR3 is built from 13 residues. In DNA form, the CDR3 reads TGCGCCAGCAGCCAAACGGATACCTACGAGCAGTACTTC. The encoded protein is CASSQTDTYEQYF.

The chain combines TRBV7-2 with TRBJ1-1; D might be TRBD1 (6 bases). CDR3 length: 13 residues. CDR1 and CDR2 (germline): SGHTA, FQGNSA. Trimming took 7 bases from V and 1 from J, leaving 10 bases between them. The CDR3 spells CASTRTENTEAFF. The CDR3 DNA reads TGTGCCAGCACCCGGACAGAGAACACTGAAGCTTTCTTT.

As regards this clone: Within the sample, other DNA sequences also encode this same CDR3. The chain employs TRBV9 and TRBJ2-1; no definite D call. This CDR3 has 13 residues. From germline, CDR1 is SGDLS and CDR2 YYNGEE. V dropped 0 bases and J dropped 3 bases, with 4 bases sitting between them. CDR3 DNA sequence: TGTGCCAGCAGCGTAGGAGACTACAATGAGCAGTTCTTC. Amino acid sequence: CASSVGDYNEQFF. The whole variable domain, filled in from reference TRBV9 and TRBJ2-1, reads DSGVTQTPKHLITATGQRVTLRCSPRSGDLSVYWYQQSLDQGLQFLIQYYNGEERAKGNILERFSAQQFPDLHSELNLSSLELGDSALYFCASSVGDYNEQFFGPGTRLTVL.

This chain links TRBV7-8 with TRBJ2-1; 8 nucleotides line up with TRBD2. In germline, CDR1 is SGHVS, CDR2 FQNEAQ. Losses at the gene ends were 2 bases for V and 15 bases for J; bases not matched to a gene: 12. This CDR3 is 14 amino acids long. CDR3 amino acids: CASSLSSGRVGLFF. CDR3 coding DNA: TGTGCCAGCAGCTTATCCAGCGGGAGAGTCGGTTTGTTCTTC. Together with reference TRBV7-8 and TRBJ2-1, the CDR3 gives the full variable domain: GAGVSQSPRYKVAKRGQDVALRCDPISGHVSLFWYQQALGQGPEFLTYFQNEAQLDKSGLPSDRFFAERPEGSVSTLKIQRTQQEDSAVYLCASSLSSGRVGLFFGPGTRLTVL.

The sample holds one count of this clone. This sequence joins TRBV15 and TRBJ1-2, with 8 bases aligning to TRBD1. The CDR3 has 14 residues. Per germline, CDR1 LNHNV and CDR2 YYDKDF (reference sequence). The trim removed 8 bases at V and 3 bases at J, leaving 8 bases unmatched. The CDR3 reads CATSGQVGHYGYTF. CDR3 DNA sequence: TGTGCCACCTCGGGACAGGTGGGCCACTATGGCTACACCTTC. Complete variable domain (other parts from reference TRBV15 and TRBJ1-2): DAMVIQNPRYQVTQFGKPVTLSCSQTLNHNVMYWYQQKSSQAPKLLFHYYDKDFNNEADTPDNFQSRRPNTSFCFLDIRSPGLGDTAMYLCATSGQVGHYGYTFGSGTRLTVV.

The chain uses TRBV4-1 and TRBJ2-7, with D possibly being TRBD1 (5 bases). The CDR3 consists of 15 residues. V lost 1 base, J lost 0 bases, and 10 bases lay in between. The germline V gene has CDR1 MGHRA and CDR2 YSYEKL. The CDR3 nucleotides are TGCGCCAGCAGCCAAGGTCCTCAGGGCTCCTACGAGCAGTACTTC. Residues: CASSQGPQGSYEQYF.

Here the CDR3 DNA reads TGTGCCTGGACAGGGGGCGAAGTTGGGATCTACACCTTC. Its protein is CAWTGGEVGIYTF. The chain employs TRBV5-4 and TRBJ1-2, with 11 bases aligning to TRBD1. The V gene's germline CDR1 is SGHNT and CDR2 YYREEE (reference sequence). CDR3 size: 13 residues. With V trimmed by 10 bases and J by 10 bases, 12 bases remained unmatched.